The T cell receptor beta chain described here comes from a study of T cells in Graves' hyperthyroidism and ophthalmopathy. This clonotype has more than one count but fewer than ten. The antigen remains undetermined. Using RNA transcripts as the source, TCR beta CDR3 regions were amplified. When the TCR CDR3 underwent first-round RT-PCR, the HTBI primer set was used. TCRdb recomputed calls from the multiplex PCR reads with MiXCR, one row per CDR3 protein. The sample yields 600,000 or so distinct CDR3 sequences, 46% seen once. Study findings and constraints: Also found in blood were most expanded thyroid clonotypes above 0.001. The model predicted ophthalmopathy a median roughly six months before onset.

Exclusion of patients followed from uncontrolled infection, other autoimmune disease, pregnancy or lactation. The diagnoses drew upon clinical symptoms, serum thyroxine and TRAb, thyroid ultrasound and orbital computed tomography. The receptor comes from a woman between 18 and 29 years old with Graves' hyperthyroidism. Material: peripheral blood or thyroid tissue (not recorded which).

CDR3 protein: CASERQGEGYTF. CDR3 bases: TGTGCCAGCGAGAGGCAGGGAGAAGGCTACACCTTC. V is TRBV10-3 and J is TRBJ1-2; D might be TRBD1 (5 bases). Trimming cost V 10 bases and J 8 bases, with 17 bases left between them. This CDR3 has 12 amino acids. The germline V gene encodes CDR1 ENHRY and CDR2 SYGVKD.